Listed below are T cell receptor beta chains from one sample, sequenced in a study of T-cell memory formation after mild COVID-19. TCRdb re-called the 5' RACE reads with MiXCR, one entry per CDR3 protein. The sample lists hundreds of thousands of distinct CDR3 sequences, approximately 19% occurring once. The sample consisted of PBMCs or a T cell subset sorted from them (not recorded which). Every receptor here comes from an adult woman who had mild COVID-19 (a few samples of this study predate the infection). Cell type and time point are not known. CDR3s include the opening cysteine and the closing phenylalanine or tryptophan. The order of the fields is CDR3 DNA, CDR3 protein, J gene, D gene, V gene, clone size. The D gene is left open where the match is weak. Size tells how often a clone was seen (once, few, many) or the class of an expanded clone, and some rows leave it out.

TGTGCCACCAGTGATGATGGGGTCGGTGAGCAGTTCTTC,CATSDDGVGEQFF,TRBJ2-1,NA,TRBV24-1,NA
TGTGCCAGTAGTATAGATCGAACAGGGAATCAGCCCCAGCATTTT,CASSIDRTGNQPQHF,TRBJ1-5,NA,TRBV19,NA
TGTGCCAGCGGCACGTACGTGGACGGTGGCTACACCTTC,CASGTYVDGGYTF,TRBJ1-2,NA,TRBV7-2,NA
TGTGCTATCAGTGAGGGCAACACCGGGGAGCTGTTTTTT,CAISEGNTGELFF,TRBJ2-2,NA,TRBV10-3,few
TGTGCCAGCAGCTTAAGTAGCGGGGGGCTAGATACGCAGTATTTT,CASSLSSGGLDTQYF,TRBJ2-3,TRBD2,TRBV7-2,NA
TGTGCCAGCAGTCCAGGACTGCACGGGGGGTCCTACACTGAGCAGTTCTTC,CASSPGLHGGSYTEQFF,TRBJ2-1,TRBD2,TRBV27,NA
TGTGCCAGCAGTTCCACAGGGAGACTCTACGAGCAGTACTTC,CASSSTGRLYEQYF,TRBJ2-7,NA,TRBV27,NA
TGCAGCGTGGGACAGGGGAGTGGCAATCAGCCCCAGCATTTT,CSVGQGSGNQPQHF,TRBJ1-5,TRBD1,TRBV29-1,NA
TGTGCCAGCAGCTTAGATTGGGGATTGGGTTCACCCCTCCACTTT,CASSLDWGLGSPLHF,TRBJ1-6,NA,TRBV7-2,many
TGTGCCAGCCGACCGCAGGGTGCTGGAAACACCATATATTTT,CASRPQGAGNTIYF,TRBJ1-3,NA,TRBV12-3/TRBV12-4,few
TGTGCCAGCAGTTTAGGGAGGACGAGTAATCTGGCTTTCTTT,CASSLGRTSNLAFF,TRBJ1-1,NA,TRBV6-5,NA
TGCAGCGTTGAGGGGGCCCTCCCAGACGACGAGCAGTACTTC,CSVEGALPDDEQYF,TRBJ2-7,NA,TRBV29-1,NA
TGCAGTGCGGAAAGCAGGGGGCTGGAGACCCAGTACTTC,CSAESRGLETQYF,TRBJ2-5,TRBD1,TRBV20-1,NA